Below are 8 T cell receptor beta chains sequenced from a single sample in a study of T cells after yellow fever vaccination. TCRdb recomputed calls from the 5' RACE reads with MiXCR, one row per CDR3 protein. The table lists about 96,000 distinct CDR3 sequences, almost 9% of them singletons. The sequencing used CD8+ T cells not binding an NS4B(214-222) dextramer, sorted from PBMCs, collected about 2 weeks after the first yellow fever vaccination. The receptors come from a man aged 18 to 29 who received the YFV17D yellow fever vaccine.

The rearrangement uses TRBV5-5 and TRBJ2-1; no reliable D call. The ends were cut back, 3 bases at V and 0 bases at J, with 10 bases in the middle. The CDR3 has 15 residues. Germline assignment: CDR1 SGHKS and CDR2 YYEKEE (reference sequence). The CDR3 nucleotides read TGTGCCAGCAGCTATCTTAGGAGCTCCTACAATGAGCAGTTCTTC. Translated, it gives CASSYLRSSYNEQFF. Based on the CDR3 plus reference TRBV5-5 and TRBJ2-1, the full variable domain is DAGVTQSPTHLIKTRGQQVTLRCSPISGHKSVSWYQQVLGQGPQFIFQYYEKEERGRGNFPDRFSARQFPNYSSELNVNALLLGDSALYLCASSYLRSSYNEQFFGPGTRLTVL.

This clonotype was seen more than once but under ten times. The gene calls are TRBV7-8 and TRBJ2-6; weak D call: TRBD1 (6 bases). V was clipped by 5 bases and J by 5 bases, with 19 bases between them. This CDR3 comprises 17 residues. Germline V lookup: CDR1 SGHVS, CDR2 FQNEAQ. The chain's CDR3 is CASSPLGTSGRANVLTF. In DNA, the CDR3 is TGTGCCAGCAGCCCCCTCGGGACATCCGGTAGGGCCAACGTCCTGACTTTC.

This clonotype was seen a few times. The chain couples TRBV5-1 to TRBJ1-2; no clear D. The CDR3 loop spans 13 amino acids. Germline CDR1 reads SGHRS; CDR2 reads YFSETQ. V was clipped by 0 bases and J by 6 bases, with 9 bases between them. Here the CDR3 reads CASSLAAQNGYTF. Written as DNA, the CDR3 is TGCGCCAGCAGCTTGGCAGCACAAAATGGCTACACCTTC.

The rearrangement links TRBV7-8 to TRBJ2-7; 7 bases line up with TRBD1. CDR1 is SGHVS, CDR2 FQNEAQ, per germline. The CDR3 covers 16 residues. V lost 7 bases to trimming and J lost 5 bases; unmatched junction nucleotides: 17. CDR3 nucleotides: TGTGCCAGCACTCACAATGGCCGGGACAGTGCCCACGAGCAGTACTTC. It codes for CASTHNGRDSAHEQYF.

The chain combines TRBV19 with TRBJ2-3; D remains unclear. There are 11 residues in the CDR3. Germline V gene lookup returns CDR1 LNHDA and CDR2 SQIVND (reference sequence). V lost 8 bases and J lost 5, with 8 bases in between. CDR3 amino acids: CASWTGDTQYF. The DNA of the CDR3 is TGTGCCAGTTGGACGGGAGATACGCAGTATTTT.

This clonotype was seen more than once but under ten times. This sequence joins TRBV7-2 and TRBJ2-1; D is possibly TRBD2 (6 bases). The CDR3 runs to 15 residues. V lost 5 bases, J lost 0 bases, and 11 bases lay in between. The germline V gene has CDR1 SGHTA and CDR2 FQGNSA. For the CDR3, the DNA is TGTGCCAGCAGCCATGGAGGGAGCTCCTACAATGAGCAGTTCTTC. Its translation is CASSHGGSSYNEQFF.

The rearrangement joins TRBV27 to TRBJ2-1; D gene ambiguous. V was clipped by 3 bases and J by 1 base, with 4 bases between them. This CDR3 has 13 amino acids. CDR1 and CDR2 from the germline V gene are MNHEY and SMNVEV (reference sequence). CDR3 region: CASSFGSYNEQFF. The CDR3 coding sequence is TGTGCCAGCAGTTTTGGGTCCTACAATGAGCAGTTCTTC.

This clonotype was found a few times. The chain carries TRBV6-5 and TRBJ1-5; no firm D call. Trimming stripped 3 bases from V and 0 bases from J, with 6 bases between. The length of the CDR3 is 14 residues. Germline V CDR1 and CDR2: MNHEY, SVGAGI. CDR3 sequence: CASSYAYSNQPQHF. The CDR3 nucleotides are TGTGCCAGCAGTTATGCGTATAGCAATCAGCCCCAGCATTTT.